The clone carrying this TCR beta chain has just a few counts. Its antigen is not known. This record comes from a study of T cell repertoires in cytomegalovirus infection. General observations from the study: Of the TCR beta families, the public ones yielded a cumulative frequency that identified carriers of CMV plus the relevant HLA.

TCRdb called the reads again in MiXCR, with one record for every CDR3 protein. In the table there are 480,000 or so distinct CDR3 sequences, around 10% of which are singletons. This clonotype was sampled from a human donor in good health (CMV status not recorded). Some clones in this sample may be carry-over from other donors' samples. Material for sequencing was PBMCs.

The CDR3 nucleotides read TGTGCCAGCCTGGGAGGCGAGACCCAGTACTTC. Translation: CASLGGETQYF. The rearrangement joins TRBV25-1 to TRBJ2-5, with D tentatively TRBD2 (6 bases). Trimming removed 8 bases at V and 5 bases at J, with 9 bases between. CDR1 MGHDK and CDR2 SYGVNS come from the germline V gene. The CDR3 is made up of 11 amino acids.